This TCR beta chain was found in a study of glioma-infiltrating T cells. The CDR3 loop spans 13 amino acids. Germline CDR1 is SEHNR and CDR2 is FQNEAQ (reference sequence). V gave up 5 bases and J gave up 11 bases; unmatched junction bases: 11. This clonotype has a count of ten or more. The iRepertoire nested amplicon-rescue multiplex PCR amplified TCR alpha and beta CDR3s from RNA. TCRdb ran MiXCR on the multiplex PCR reads and lists one entry per CDR3 protein. The data hold about 200,000 distinct CDR3 sequences, with 32% observed a single time. Source material: glioma tissue, nonneoplastic brain tissue, or PBMCs (not recorded which). J is TRBJ1-1 and V is TRBV7-9, with 7 nucleotides matching TRBD1. The clonotype was recovered from a human donor with low-grade glioma or glioblastoma, undergoing nonglioma brain surgery, or in good health (not recorded which). CDR3 amino acids: CASSARDREGAFF. The CDR3, as DNA: TGTGCCAGCAGCGCCCGGGACAGAGAGGGGGCTTTCTTT.